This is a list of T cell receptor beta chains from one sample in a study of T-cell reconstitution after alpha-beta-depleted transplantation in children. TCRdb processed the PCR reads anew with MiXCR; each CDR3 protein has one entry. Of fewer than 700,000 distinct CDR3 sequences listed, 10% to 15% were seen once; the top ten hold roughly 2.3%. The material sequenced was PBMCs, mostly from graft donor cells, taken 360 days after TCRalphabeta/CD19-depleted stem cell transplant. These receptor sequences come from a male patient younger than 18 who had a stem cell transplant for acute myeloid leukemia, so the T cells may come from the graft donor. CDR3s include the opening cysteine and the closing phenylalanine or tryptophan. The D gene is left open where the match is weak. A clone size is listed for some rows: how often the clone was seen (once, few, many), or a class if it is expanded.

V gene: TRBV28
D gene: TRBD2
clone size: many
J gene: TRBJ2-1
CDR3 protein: CASSLVSGRGSYNEQFF
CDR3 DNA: TGTGCCAGCAGTTTAGTTAGCGGGAGGGGGTCCTACAATGAGCAGTTCTTC

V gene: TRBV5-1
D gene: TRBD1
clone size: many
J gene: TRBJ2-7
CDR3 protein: CASSSGQGYEQYF
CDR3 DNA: TGCGCCAGCAGCTCAGGACAGGGCTACGAGCAGTACTTC

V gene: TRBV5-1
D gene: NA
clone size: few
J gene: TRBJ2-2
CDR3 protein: CASSLVGKNTGELFF
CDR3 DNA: TGCGCCAGCAGCTTGGTAGGGAAGAACACCGGGGAGCTGTTTTTT

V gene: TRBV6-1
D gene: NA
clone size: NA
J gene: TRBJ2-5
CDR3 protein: CASSRGTHSGETQYF
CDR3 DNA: TGTGCCAGCAGTCGCGGGACCCACTCCGGAGAGACCCAGTACTTC

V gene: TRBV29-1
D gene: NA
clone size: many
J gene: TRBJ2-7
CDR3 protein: CSVESLPGGYEQYF
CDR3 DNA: TGCAGCGTTGAAAGCCTCCCCGGAGGCTACGAGCAGTACTTC

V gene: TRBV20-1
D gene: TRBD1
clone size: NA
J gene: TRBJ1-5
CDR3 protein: CSASGGQVDQPQHF
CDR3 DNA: TGCAGTGCTAGTGGGGGACAGGTCGATCAGCCCCAGCATTTT

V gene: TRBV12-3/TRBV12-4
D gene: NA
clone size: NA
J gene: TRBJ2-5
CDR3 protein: CASSFVAAMPYQETQYF
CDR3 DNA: TGTGCCAGCAGTTTCGTTGCGGCGATGCCCTACCAAGAGACCCAGTACTTC

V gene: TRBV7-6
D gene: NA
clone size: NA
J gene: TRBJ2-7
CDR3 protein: CASSLAQDSAYEQYF
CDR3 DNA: TGTGCCAGCAGCTTAGCCCAGGACAGCGCCTACGAGCAGTACTTC

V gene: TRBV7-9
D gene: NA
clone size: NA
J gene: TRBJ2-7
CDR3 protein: CASSSQTRRYEQYF
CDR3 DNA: TGTGCCAGCAGCTCCCAGACCAGACGATACGAGCAGTACTTC

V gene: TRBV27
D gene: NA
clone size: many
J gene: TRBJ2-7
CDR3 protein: CASSLVRTDYEQYF
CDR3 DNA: TGTGCCAGCAGTTTAGTTCGGACTGACTACGAGCAGTACTTC

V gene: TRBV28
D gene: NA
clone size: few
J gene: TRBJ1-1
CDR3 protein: CASRYLGANTEAFF
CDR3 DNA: TGTGCCAGCAGATACCTAGGGGCAAACACTGAAGCTTTCTTT

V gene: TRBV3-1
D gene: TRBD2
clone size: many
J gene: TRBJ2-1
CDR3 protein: CASSRYHLAAVHNEQFF
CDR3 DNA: TGTGCCAGCAGCCGCTACCACCTAGCGGCTGTACACAATGAGCAGTTCTTC

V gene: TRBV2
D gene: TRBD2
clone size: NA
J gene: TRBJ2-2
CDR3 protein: CASRHLAGGANTGELFF
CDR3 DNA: TGTGCCAGCAGACATCTAGCGGGGGGGGCGAACACCGGGGAGCTGTTTTTT

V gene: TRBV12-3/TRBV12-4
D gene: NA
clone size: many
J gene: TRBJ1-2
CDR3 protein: CASSSRLGANYGYTF
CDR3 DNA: TGTGCCAGCAGTTCGAGGCTGGGGGCTAACTATGGCTACACCTTC

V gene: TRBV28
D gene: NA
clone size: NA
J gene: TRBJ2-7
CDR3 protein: CASILSAGTPPYEQYF
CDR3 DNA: TGTGCCAGCATTCTTTCCGCCGGGACACCTCCCTACGAGCAGTACTTC

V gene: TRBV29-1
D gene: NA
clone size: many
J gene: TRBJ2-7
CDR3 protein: CSVVDSTLHREQYF
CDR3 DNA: TGCAGCGTTGTGGACTCGACCCTACACCGGGAGCAGTACTTC

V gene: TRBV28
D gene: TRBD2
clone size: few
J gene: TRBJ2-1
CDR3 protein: CASSVAGVYNEQFF
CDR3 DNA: TGTGCCAGCAGTGTAGCGGGAGTCTACAATGAGCAGTTCTTC

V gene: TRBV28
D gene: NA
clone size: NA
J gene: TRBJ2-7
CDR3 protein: CASSLFRGHSYEQYF
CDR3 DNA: TGTGCCAGCAGTTTGTTCAGAGGACACTCCTACGAGCAGTACTTC

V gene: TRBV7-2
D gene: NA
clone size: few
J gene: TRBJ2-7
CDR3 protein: CASSGQKRATYEQYF
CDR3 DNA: TGTGCCAGCAGCGGGCAGAAGCGGGCCACCTACGAGCAGTACTTC

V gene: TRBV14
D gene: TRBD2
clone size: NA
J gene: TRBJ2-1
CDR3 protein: CASSHLAVLYNEQFF
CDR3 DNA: TGTGCCAGCAGCCATCTAGCGGTACTCTACAATGAGCAGTTCTTC

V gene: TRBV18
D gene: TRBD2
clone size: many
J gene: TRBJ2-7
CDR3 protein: CASSPRLAGGEQYF
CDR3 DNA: TGTGCCAGCTCACCAAGGCTCGCGGGAGGCGAGCAGTACTTC

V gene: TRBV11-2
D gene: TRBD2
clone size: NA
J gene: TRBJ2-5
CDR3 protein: CASNPGTSGSLGETQYF
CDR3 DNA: TGTGCCAGCAACCCCGGGACTAGCGGGAGTCTTGGAGAGACCCAGTACTTC

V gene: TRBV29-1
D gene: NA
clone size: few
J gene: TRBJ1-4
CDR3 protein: CSVTPGWDNEKLFF
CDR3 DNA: TGCAGCGTTACCCCAGGGTGGGATAATGAAAAACTGTTTTTT

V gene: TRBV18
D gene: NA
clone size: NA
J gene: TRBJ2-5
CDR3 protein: CASSPRTQQETQYF
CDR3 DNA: TGTGCCAGCTCACCAAGGACGCAACAAGAGACCCAGTACTTC

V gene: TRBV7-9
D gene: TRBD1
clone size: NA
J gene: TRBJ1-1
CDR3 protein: CASSLTGTANTEAFF
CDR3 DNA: TGTGCCAGCAGCTTAACAGGGACAGCGAACACTGAAGCTTTCTTT

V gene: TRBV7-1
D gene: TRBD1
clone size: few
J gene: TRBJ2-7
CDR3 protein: CAWMDRGSSSYEQYF
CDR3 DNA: TGTGCCTGGATGGACAGGGGGTCAAGCTCCTACGAGCAGTACTTC

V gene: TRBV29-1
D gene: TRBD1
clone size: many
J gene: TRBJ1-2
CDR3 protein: CSVGGQASGYTF
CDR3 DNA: TGCAGCGTTGGGGGACAGGCGAGTGGCTACACCTTC

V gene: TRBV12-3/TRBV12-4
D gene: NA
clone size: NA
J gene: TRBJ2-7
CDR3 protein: CASSTKGSPYEQYF
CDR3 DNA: TGTGCCAGCAGTACTAAGGGCAGCCCCTACGAGCAGTACTTC

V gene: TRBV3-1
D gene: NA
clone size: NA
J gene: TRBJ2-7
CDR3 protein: CASSQGQPSSYEQYF
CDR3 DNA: TGTGCCAGCAGCCAAGGTCAACCGAGCTCCTACGAGCAGTACTTC

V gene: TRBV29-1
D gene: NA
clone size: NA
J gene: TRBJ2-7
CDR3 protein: CSVEGGSYGYEQYF
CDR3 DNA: TGCAGCGTTGAAGGGGGGTCATACGGCTACGAGCAGTACTTC

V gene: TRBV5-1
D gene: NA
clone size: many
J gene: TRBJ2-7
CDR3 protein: CASSLAARVPYEQYF
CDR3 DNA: TGCGCCAGCAGCTTGGCCGCAAGGGTTCCCTACGAGCAGTACTTC

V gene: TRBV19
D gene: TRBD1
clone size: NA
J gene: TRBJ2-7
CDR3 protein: CASSIPFDRAGYF
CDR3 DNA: TGTGCCAGTAGTATTCCCTTCGACAGGGCCGGGTACTTC

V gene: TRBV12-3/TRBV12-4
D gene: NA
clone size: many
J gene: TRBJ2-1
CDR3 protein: CASTSWDEQFF
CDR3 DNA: TGTGCCAGCACCTCTTGGGATGAGCAGTTCTTC

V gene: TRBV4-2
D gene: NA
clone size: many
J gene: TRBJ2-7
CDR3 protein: CASSQDREFAYEQYF
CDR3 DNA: TGTGCCAGCAGCCAAGACAGGGAATTCGCCTACGAGCAGTACTTC

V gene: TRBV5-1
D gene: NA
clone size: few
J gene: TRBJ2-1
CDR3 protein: CASSTTRDRLGSSGDNEQFF
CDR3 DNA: TGCGCCAGCAGCACGACGCGGGACAGACTAGGCTCATCTGGGGACAATGAGCAGTTCTTC

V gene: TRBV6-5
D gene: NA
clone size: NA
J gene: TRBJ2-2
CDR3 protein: CASSYALVYTGELFF
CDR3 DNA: TGTGCCAGCAGTTACGCACTCGTTTACACCGGGGAGCTGTTTTTT

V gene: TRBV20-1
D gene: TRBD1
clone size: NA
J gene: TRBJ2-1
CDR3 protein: CSARDPGQADNEQFF
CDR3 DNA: TGCAGTGCTAGAGATCCGGGACAGGCCGACAATGAGCAGTTCTTC

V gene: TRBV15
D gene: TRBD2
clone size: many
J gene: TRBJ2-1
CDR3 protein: CATSRIREGYNEQFF
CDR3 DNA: TGTGCCACCAGCAGAATCCGGGAGGGCTACAATGAGCAGTTCTTC

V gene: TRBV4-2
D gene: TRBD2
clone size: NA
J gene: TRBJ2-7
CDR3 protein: CASSQDNLAGLYEQYF
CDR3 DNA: TGTGCCAGCAGCCAAGATAACCTAGCGGGACTCTACGAGCAGTACTTC

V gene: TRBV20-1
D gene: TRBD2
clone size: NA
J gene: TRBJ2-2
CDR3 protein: CSAVAGAGSGELFF
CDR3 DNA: TGCAGTGCTGTAGCGGGAGCTGGTTCCGGGGAGCTGTTTTTT

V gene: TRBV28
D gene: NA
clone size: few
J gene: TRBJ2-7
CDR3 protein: CATTSSPTFYEQYF
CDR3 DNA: TGTGCCACAACTAGCTCGCCGACTTTCTACGAGCAGTACTTC

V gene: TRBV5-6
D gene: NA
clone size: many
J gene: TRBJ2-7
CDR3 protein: CASNVRGPYEQYF
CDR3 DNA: TGTGCCAGCAACGTCAGGGGTCCCTACGAGCAGTACTTC

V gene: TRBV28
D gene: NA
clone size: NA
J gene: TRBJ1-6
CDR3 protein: CASSLISSPLHF
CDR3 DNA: TGTGCCAGCAGTTTAATATCTTCACCCCTCCACTTT

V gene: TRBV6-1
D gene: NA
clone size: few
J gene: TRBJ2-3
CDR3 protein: CASSDPFRGDTQYF
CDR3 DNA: TGTGCCAGCAGTGACCCTTTTAGAGGAGATACGCAGTATTTT

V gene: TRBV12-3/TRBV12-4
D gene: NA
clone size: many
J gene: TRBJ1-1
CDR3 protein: CASSQRVGQGLQGAFF
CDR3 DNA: TGTGCCAGCAGTCAAAGGGTGGGGCAGGGATTGCAAGGAGCTTTCTTT

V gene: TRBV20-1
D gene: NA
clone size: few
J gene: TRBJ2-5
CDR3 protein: CSEGGLETQYF
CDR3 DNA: TGCAGTGAGGGCGGTTTAGAGACCCAGTACTTC

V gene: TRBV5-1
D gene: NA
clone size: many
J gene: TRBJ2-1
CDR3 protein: CASSLRDYNEQFF
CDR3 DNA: TGCGCCAGCAGCTTGCGAGACTACAATGAGCAGTTCTTC

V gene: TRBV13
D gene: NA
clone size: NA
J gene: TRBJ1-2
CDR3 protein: CASRLREGYTF
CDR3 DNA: TGTGCCAGCAGGCTCAGGGAGGGCTACACCTTC

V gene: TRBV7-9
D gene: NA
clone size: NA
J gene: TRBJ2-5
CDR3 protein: CASRLEGWETQYF
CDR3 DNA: TGTGCCAGCAGGTTGGAGGGTTGGGAGACCCAGTACTTC

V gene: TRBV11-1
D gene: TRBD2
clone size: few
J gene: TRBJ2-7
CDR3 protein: CASSLASSGPSYEQYF
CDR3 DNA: TGTGCCAGCAGCTTGGCCTCTAGCGGGCCCTCCTACGAGCAGTACTTC

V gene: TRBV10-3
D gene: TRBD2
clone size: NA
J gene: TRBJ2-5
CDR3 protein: CAISESGTSGQTQYF
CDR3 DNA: TGTGCCATCAGTGAGTCGGGGACTAGCGGGCAGACCCAGTACTTC

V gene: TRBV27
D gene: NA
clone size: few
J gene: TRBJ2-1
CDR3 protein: CASSQRLTYNEQFF
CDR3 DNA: TGTGCCAGCAGTCAACGACTAACCTACAATGAGCAGTTCTTC

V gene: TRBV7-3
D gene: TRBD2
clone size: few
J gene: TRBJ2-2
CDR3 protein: CASRPGLAGFAAGELFF
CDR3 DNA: TGTGCCAGCAGACCCGGACTAGCGGGATTTGCGGCCGGGGAGCTGTTTTTT

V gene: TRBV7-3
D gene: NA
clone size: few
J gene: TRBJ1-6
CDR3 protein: CASTIIGSSYNSPLHF
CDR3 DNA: TGTGCCAGCACCATCATAGGGAGCTCCTATAATTCACCCCTCCACTTT

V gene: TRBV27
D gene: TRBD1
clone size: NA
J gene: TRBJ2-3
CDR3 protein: CASSFRLFRGQGADTQYF
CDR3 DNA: TGTGCCAGCAGTTTCCGCCTCTTCAGGGGGCAAGGGGCAGATACGCAGTATTTT

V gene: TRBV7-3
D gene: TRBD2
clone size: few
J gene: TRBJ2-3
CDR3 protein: CASSSLRSGGPDTQYF
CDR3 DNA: TGTGCCAGCAGTTCTCTCCGATCGGGAGGGCCAGATACGCAGTATTTT

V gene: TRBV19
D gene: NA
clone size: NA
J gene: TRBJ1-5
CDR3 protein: CASTQQSSSNQPQHF
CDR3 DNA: TGTGCCAGTACCCAACAAAGCAGTAGCAATCAGCCCCAGCATTTT